These T cell receptor beta chains were read from a single sample in a study of blood T cell repertoires in COVID-19. TCRdb's table, derived via immunoSEQ multiplex PCR, lists solely in-frame clones and lacks some. This sample has tens of thousands of clones; roughly 80% occur once, and the top ten carry approximately 8.3%. Sequencing was done on a sample of peripheral blood. These receptors all come from a man aged 55 to 69 with acute or convalescent COVID-19. The CDR3 runs from the conserved cysteine through the conserved F or W. A D gene is named only where the DNA matches it firmly. Only some rows state a clone size, as once, few, many or a class for expanded clones.

V: TRBV28; length: 16; D: NA; size: once; J: TRBJ2-1; DNA: TGTGCCAGCAGTTTAACCGACAGGTCGGCCCTAAATGAGCAGTTCTTC; CDR3: CASSLTDRSALNEQFF
V: TRBV19; length: 13; D: NA; size: NA; J: TRBJ1-2; DNA: TGTGCCAGTAGTGTCGGGACATTCTATGGCTACACCTTC; CDR3: CASSVGTFYGYTF
V: TRBV11-2; length: 14; D: TRBD1; size: NA; J: TRBJ1-2; DNA: TGTGCCAGCAGCTACGGGGACAGGGTCAATGGCTACACCTTC; CDR3: CASSYGDRVNGYTF
V: TRBV5-5; length: 14; D: TRBD2; size: NA; J: TRBJ2-1; DNA: TGTGCCAGCGGCGGGGGGGCCGGATACAATGAGCAGTTCTTC; CDR3: CASGGGAGYNEQFF
V: TRBV25-1; length: 13; D: NA; size: NA; J: TRBJ2-1; DNA: TGTGCCAGCAGTAAAGGGGGATACAATGAGCAGTTCTTC; CDR3: CASSKGGYNEQFF
V: TRBV20-1; length: 14; D: NA; size: NA; J: TRBJ2-7; DNA: TGCAGTGCTAGTGGTGGGCCCTTCTCCTACGAGCAGTACTTC; CDR3: CSASGGPFSYEQYF
V: TRBV6-6; length: 21; D: TRBD1; size: NA; J: TRBJ1-3; DNA: TGTGCCAGCAGTCCCAGTTACCGACAGGGGGGACCCCCGAGCTCTGGAAACACCATATATTTT; CDR3: CASSPSYRQGGPPSSGNTIYF
V: TRBV10-3; length: 15; D: TRBD1; size: NA; J: TRBJ1-2; DNA: TGTGCCAGCCAGTCCGGGACAGGGGATCACTATGGCTACACCTTC; CDR3: CASQSGTGDHYGYTF
V: TRBV7-2; length: 13; D: NA; size: NA; J: TRBJ1-1; DNA: TGTGCCAGCAGCTCCGGTCCTTACACTGAAGCTTTCTTT; CDR3: CASSSGPYTEAFF
V: TRBV5-1; length: 16; D: TRBD1; size: NA; J: TRBJ1-1; DNA: TGCGCCAGCAGCCTTAGGACAGGGGATTATCACACTGAAGCTTTCTTT; CDR3: CASSLRTGDYHTEAFF
V: TRBV21-1; length: 15; D: NA; size: NA; J: TRBJ2-7; DNA: TGTGCCAGCAACACCTCGGCGGGACAGGCCTACGAGCAGTACTTC; CDR3: CASNTSAGQAYEQYF
V: TRBV9; length: 14; D: TRBD1; size: NA; J: TRBJ1-5; DNA: TGTGCCAGCAGCGGGGGGACAGGGACTCAGCCCCAGCATTTT; CDR3: CASSGGTGTQPQHF
V: TRBV7-2; length: 14; D: NA; size: NA; J: TRBJ2-6; DNA: TGTGCCAGCAGGAGGGTCGCTGGGGCCAACGTCCTGACTTTC; CDR3: CASRRVAGANVLTF
V: TRBV7-8; length: 15; D: NA; size: NA; J: TRBJ1-5; DNA: TGTGCCAGCAGCGGGAGGGACTATAGCAATCAGCCCCAGCATTTT; CDR3: CASSGRDYSNQPQHF
V: TRBV5-6; length: 14; D: NA; size: NA; J: TRBJ1-6; DNA: TGTGCCAGCAGCCCTGGGGCAGTCTGGTCACCCCTCCACTTT; CDR3: CASSPGAVWSPLHF
V: TRBV10-3; length: 14; D: NA; size: few; J: TRBJ1-1; DNA: TGTGCCATCAGTGAGTCCTCTAGAAGGACTGAAGCTTTCTTT; CDR3: CAISESSRRTEAFF
V: TRBV5-1; length: 13; D: NA; size: NA; J: TRBJ2-3; DNA: TGCGCCAGCAGGAACGAGGAGACAGATACGCAGTATTTT; CDR3: CASRNEETDTQYF
V: TRBV7-8; length: 13; D: NA; size: NA; J: TRBJ2-7; DNA: TGTGCCAGCACCTACGACACGTCCTACGAGCAGTACTTC; CDR3: CASTYDTSYEQYF
V: TRBV9; length: 17; D: TRBD2; size: NA; J: TRBJ2-3; DNA: TGTGCCAGCAGCGTAGAAGCAGCCGGGGGGGCCTCAGATACGCAGTATTTT; CDR3: CASSVEAAGGASDTQYF
V: TRBV5-1; length: 15; D: NA; size: NA; J: TRBJ1-6; DNA: TGCGCCAGCAGCCCGGTCGGGGGGGAGAATTCACCCCTCCACTTT; CDR3: CASSPVGGENSPLHF
V: TRBV7-2; length: 16; D: NA; size: NA; J: TRBJ2-3; DNA: TGTGCCAGCAGCTTAGGATTAGGGGCTAGCACAGATACGCAGTATTTT; CDR3: CASSLGLGASTDTQYF
V: TRBV7-2; length: 14; D: TRBD1; size: few; J: TRBJ1-5; DNA: TGTGCCAGCAGCCGGACAGGGGACAATCAGCCCCAGCATTTT; CDR3: CASSRTGDNQPQHF
V: TRBV5-8; length: 14; D: NA; size: NA; J: TRBJ1-5; DNA: TGTGCCAGTGATTCGGGGGACCCCAATCAGCCCCAGCATTTT; CDR3: CASDSGDPNQPQHF
V: TRBV6-4; length: 16; D: NA; size: NA; J: TRBJ1-3; DNA: TGTGCCAGCAGTAACGACAGGTTCCCCTCTGGAAACACCATATATTTT; CDR3: CASSNDRFPSGNTIYF
V: TRBV27; length: 15; D: TRBD1; size: NA; J: TRBJ2-7; DNA: TGTGTCAGCAGTTTCACCGGACAGGGAACGAACGAGCAGTACTTC; CDR3: CVSSFTGQGTNEQYF
V: TRBV7-2; length: 14; D: NA; size: NA; J: TRBJ1-2; DNA: TGTGCCAGCAGCTTGTACGACAGGCACTATGGCTACACCTTC; CDR3: CASSLYDRHYGYTF
V: TRBV27; length: 15; D: TRBD1; size: NA; J: TRBJ1-2; DNA: TGTGCCAGCAGTTCCCGCACCGGGACAGGCTCCGGCTACACCTTC; CDR3: CASSSRTGTGSGYTF
V: TRBV19; length: 16; D: TRBD1; size: few; J: TRBJ1-5; DNA: TGTGCCAGTAGTCCCGCCCCCGACAGGGTCGGACAGCCCCAGCATTTT; CDR3: CASSPAPDRVGQPQHF
V: TRBV11-2; length: 14; D: NA; size: NA; J: TRBJ1-2; DNA: TGTGCCAGCAGCTCAGACGGTAACAGCTATGGCTACACCTTC; CDR3: CASSSDGNSYGYTF
V: TRBV9; length: 17; D: NA; size: NA; J: TRBJ2-5; DNA: TGTGCCAGCAGCGTAGGTAGTCTCGATGATTTTAAAGAGACCCAGTACTTC; CDR3: CASSVGSLDDFKETQYF
V: TRBV7-3; length: 13; D: NA; size: many; J: TRBJ2-5; DNA: TGTGCCAGCAGCTTAGGAGGTTGGGAGACCCAGTACTTC; CDR3: CASSLGGWETQYF
V: TRBV5-5; length: 16; D: TRBD2; size: NA; J: TRBJ2-2; DNA: TGTGCCAGCAGCTTGGGACCTAGCGGGGGACACGGGGAGCTGTTTTTT; CDR3: CASSLGPSGGHGELFF
V: TRBV29-1; length: 15; D: TRBD1; size: NA; J: TRBJ2-7; DNA: TGCAGCGTTGAATCTGGGACAGGGGGTATGGACGAGCAGTACTTC; CDR3: CSVESGTGGMDEQYF
V: TRBV7-2; length: 15; D: TRBD1; size: NA; J: TRBJ1-6; DNA: TGTGCCAGCAGCTTAATCGGGACAGGGGTTTCACCCCTCCACTTT; CDR3: CASSLIGTGVSPLHF
V: TRBV4-1; length: 15; D: TRBD1; size: few; J: TRBJ2-7; DNA: TGCGCCAGCAGCCAAGTACAGGGGGCGTTCGACGAGCAGTACTTC; CDR3: CASSQVQGAFDEQYF
V: TRBV2; length: 16; D: NA; size: NA; J: TRBJ1-1; DNA: TGTGCCAGCAGTGGGAGGCTTATCTCCATGAACACTGAAGCTTTCTTT; CDR3: CASSGRLISMNTEAFF
V: TRBV30; length: 11; D: NA; size: NA; J: TRBJ1-1; DNA: TGTGCCTGGGTTCCACAGGACGAGGCTTTCTTT; CDR3: CAWVPQDEAFF
V: TRBV5-4; length: 15; D: NA; size: NA; J: TRBJ2-2; DNA: TGTGCCAGCAGCCCCGCGTGGGGCGCTTCCGGGGAGCTGTTTTTT; CDR3: CASSPAWGASGELFF
V: TRBV12-3/TRBV12-4; length: 13; D: TRBD2; size: NA; J: TRBJ2-7; DNA: TGTGCCAGCAGGCTAGCGGGGAATCACGAGCAGTACTTC; CDR3: CASRLAGNHEQYF
V: TRBV5-1; length: 16; D: NA; size: NA; J: TRBJ2-6; DNA: TGCGCCAGCAGCTTAGGACAGATCTCTGGGGCCAACGTCCTGACTTTC; CDR3: CASSLGQISGANVLTF
V: TRBV18; length: 15; D: TRBD1; size: NA; J: TRBJ2-2; DNA: TGTGCCAGCTCATCGGGACAGGGTGGCACCGGGGAGCTGTTTTTT; CDR3: CASSSGQGGTGELFF
V: TRBV27; length: 14; D: NA; size: NA; J: TRBJ1-3; DNA: TGTGCCAGCAGTTCCGCTAGATCTGGAAACACCATATATTTT; CDR3: CASSSARSGNTIYF
V: TRBV4-2; length: 16; D: TRBD1; size: NA; J: TRBJ1-1; DNA: TGTGCCAGCAGCCCCCGGACAGGGGGCGCGAACACTGAAGCTTTCTTT; CDR3: CASSPRTGGANTEAFF
V: TRBV19; length: 14; D: TRBD1; size: NA; J: TRBJ2-2; DNA: TGTGCCAGTAGTATTACAGGGGGCACCGGGGAGCTGTTTTTT; CDR3: CASSITGGTGELFF
V: TRBV10-3; length: 13; D: TRBD2; size: NA; J: TRBJ2-7; DNA: TGTGCCATCGGCAGCGGGGCGGCCTACGAGCAGTACTTC; CDR3: CAIGSGAAYEQYF
V: TRBV10-2; length: 14; D: NA; size: NA; J: TRBJ1-1; DNA: TGCGCCAGCAGTGAGTCAGGGGTGAACACTGAAGCTTTCTTT; CDR3: CASSESGVNTEAFF
V: TRBV9; length: 15; D: NA; size: NA; J: TRBJ1-1; DNA: TGTGCCAGCAGCGTAGACGGTTCGGGGGGCACTGAAGCTTTCTTT; CDR3: CASSVDGSGGTEAFF
V: TRBV6-5; length: 16; D: TRBD1; size: NA; J: TRBJ1-2; DNA: TGTGCCAGCAGTTACTCGCAGGGGGGTCGGAACTATGGCTACACCTTC; CDR3: CASSYSQGGRNYGYTF
V: TRBV11-2; length: 14; D: TRBD1; size: NA; J: TRBJ2-5; DNA: TGTGCCAGCAGCTTACGGACAGGTCAAGAGACCCAGTACTTC; CDR3: CASSLRTGQETQYF
V: TRBV19; length: 13; D: NA; size: NA; J: TRBJ1-3; DNA: TGTGCCAGTAGATTCAGCTCTGGAAACACCATATATTTT; CDR3: CASRFSSGNTIYF
V: TRBV4-1; length: 16; D: NA; size: NA; J: TRBJ2-3; DNA: TGCGCCAGCAGCCAAAAGGCGCAGGATTGGACAGATACGCAGTATTTT; CDR3: CASSQKAQDWTDTQYF
V: TRBV9; length: 15; D: TRBD1; size: NA; J: TRBJ1-4; DNA: TGTGCCAGCAGCCCGCGGGGCAGGGGGGCGGAAAAACTGTTTTTT; CDR3: CASSPRGRGAEKLFF
V: TRBV18; length: 15; D: NA; size: NA; J: TRBJ1-2; DNA: TGTGCCAGCTCACCCCCCGTGACAGGATCGGCGGTCTACACCTTC; CDR3: CASSPPVTGSAVYTF
V: TRBV5-4; length: 16; D: TRBD2; size: NA; J: TRBJ2-3; DNA: TGTGCCAGCAGCTTGGGAGGGCTAGCGGGGACAGATACGCAGTATTTT; CDR3: CASSLGGLAGTDTQYF
V: TRBV11-2; length: 14; D: TRBD2; size: NA; J: TRBJ2-2; DNA: TGTGCCAGCAGCTTTGATGGGAGGGACGGGGAGCTGTTTTTT; CDR3: CASSFDGRDGELFF